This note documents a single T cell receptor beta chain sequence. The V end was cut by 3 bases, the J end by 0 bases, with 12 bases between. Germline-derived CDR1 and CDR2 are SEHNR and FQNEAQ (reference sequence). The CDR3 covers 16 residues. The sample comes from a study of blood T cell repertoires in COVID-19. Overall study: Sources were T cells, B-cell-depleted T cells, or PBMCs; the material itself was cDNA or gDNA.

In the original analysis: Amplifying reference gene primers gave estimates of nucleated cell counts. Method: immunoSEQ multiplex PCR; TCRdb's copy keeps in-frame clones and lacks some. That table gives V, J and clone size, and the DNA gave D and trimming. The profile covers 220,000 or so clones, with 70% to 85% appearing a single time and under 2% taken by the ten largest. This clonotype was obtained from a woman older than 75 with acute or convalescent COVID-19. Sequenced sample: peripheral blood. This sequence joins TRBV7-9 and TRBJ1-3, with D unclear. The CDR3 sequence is CASSLLSRGSGNTIYF. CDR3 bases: TGTGCCAGCAGCTTGTTGTCACGGGGCTCTGGAAACACCATATATTTT. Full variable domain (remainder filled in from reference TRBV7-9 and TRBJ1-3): DTGVSQNPRHKITKRGQNVTFRCDPISEHNRLYWYRQTLGQGPEFLTYFQNEAQLEKSRLLSDRFSAERPKGSFSTLEIQRTEQGDSAMYLCASSLLSRGSGNTIYFGEGSWLTVV.